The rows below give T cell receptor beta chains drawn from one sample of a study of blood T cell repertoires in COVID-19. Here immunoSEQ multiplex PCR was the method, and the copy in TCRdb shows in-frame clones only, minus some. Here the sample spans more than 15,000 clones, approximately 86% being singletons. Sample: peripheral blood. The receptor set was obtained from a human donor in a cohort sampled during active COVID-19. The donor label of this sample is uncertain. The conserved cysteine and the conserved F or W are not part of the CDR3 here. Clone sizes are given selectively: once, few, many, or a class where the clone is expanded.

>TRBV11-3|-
ASSPLSGSDTQY
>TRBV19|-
ASRDFSNSAGELF
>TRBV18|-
ASSPETGGETQY
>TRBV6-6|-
ASKSRDSYEQY
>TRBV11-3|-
ASSRDRAQETQY
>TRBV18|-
ASSPRDRVSGNTIY
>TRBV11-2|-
ASSFGTSAYEQY
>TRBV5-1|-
ASSPAGQPDTGELF
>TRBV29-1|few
SVEARTGKDYGYT
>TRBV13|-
ASSLRLANEQY
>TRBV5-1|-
ASSGTGGSNTGELF
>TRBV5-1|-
ASSFQAQETQY
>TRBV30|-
AWSRGDRTQNTEAF
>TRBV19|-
ASSIALGQGKSYEQY
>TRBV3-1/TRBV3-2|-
ASSPTGTEGYNEQF
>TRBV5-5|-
ASSLWLLDEQF
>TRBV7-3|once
ASSSGQGANSPLH
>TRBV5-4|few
ASNAGTSEETQY
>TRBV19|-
ASSIVRETYNEQF
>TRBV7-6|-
ASSLRPGQGYEQY
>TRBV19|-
ASSIQGTTNEKLF
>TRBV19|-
ASSSSHVGQGSGYT
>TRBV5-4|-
ASSPTSGGANVLT
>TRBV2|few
ASSEAPPGQGYYEQY
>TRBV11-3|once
ASSLGGFLDTQY
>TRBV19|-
ASTPADTSTDTQY
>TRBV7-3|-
ASSPRDRSVTGELF
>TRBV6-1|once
ASSGRQGAEYTEAF
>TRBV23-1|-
ASSRAGEKVTQY
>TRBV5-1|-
ASSLGTGGLDEQF
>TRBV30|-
AWGMKGAVGYT
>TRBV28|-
ASRVRQGWEQY
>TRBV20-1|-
SARQGGEQF
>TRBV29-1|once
SVEVVASETQY
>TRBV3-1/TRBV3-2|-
ASSQDWVDRGNTEAF
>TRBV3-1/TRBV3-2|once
ASSQDGASRGF
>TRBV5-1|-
ASSPGQVPTEAF
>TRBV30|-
ALMDRHSGNTIY
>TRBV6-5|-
ACLRSVETQY
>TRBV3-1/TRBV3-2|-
ASSATSGYFEQY
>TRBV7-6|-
ASSTEGRQPQH
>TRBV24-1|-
ATSEGTAEAF
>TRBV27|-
ASSLSRQDNEQF
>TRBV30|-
AWSGYRGKAF
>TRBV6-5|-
ASNPGGWGNQPQH
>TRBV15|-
ATREDRNTEAF
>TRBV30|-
AWSVGLAGHEQY
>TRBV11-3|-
ASSSGGWQVDTEAF
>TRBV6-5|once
ASRTGYNEQF